This T cell receptor beta chain emerged from a study of CD8 T cells in ankylosing spondylitis. TCRdb reanalysed the 5' RACE reads using MiXCR and keeps one entry per CDR3 protein. The sample has under 550,000 distinct CDR3 sequences; about 25% are singletons. Worth noting for this clonotype: As yet, its antigen is unknown.

Points from the study as a whole: Certain motif variants had earlier appeared in reactive arthritis synovial fluid and blood. Blood from ankylosing spondylitis patients appeared to carry a characteristic roughly 8-variant TCR beta motif.

Germline V gives CDR1 DFQATT, CDR2 SNEGSKA (reference sequence). V was cut by 6 bases and J by 4 bases, with 16 bases left in between. The CDR3 has 14 amino acids. V is TRBV20-1 and J is TRBJ2-1, with D maybe TRBD2 (7 bases). Sample: blood, either unsorted or a sorted T cell fraction (not recorded which). This receptor was identified in a male donor with ankylosing spondylitis. The CDR3 sequence is CSAGGGPPYNEQFF. The CDR3 bases are TGCAGTGCCGGCGGGGGCCCCCCTTACAATGAGCAGTTCTTC.